The T cell receptor beta chain described here comes from a study of cytotoxic CD8 clonotypes in ibrutinib-treated CLL. Study-level background: Of a cohort that held some 10 relapsed/refractory and 15 treatment-naive patients, roughly 18 were IGHV unmutated.

Germline-derived CDR1 and CDR2 are SGHNT and YYREEE (reference sequence). The J segment lost 9 bases and the V segment lost 1 base, leaving 6 bases of the junction unmatched. This CDR3 is 14 amino acids long. Clones were read by immunoSEQ multiplex PCR, and TCRdb kept only the in-frame ones, dropping some. This sample has around 25,000 clones, with around 69% found just once. The sequence derives from a human donor with chronic lymphocytic leukemia. Sequences were derived from PBMCs, sampled at disease progression, from a patient treated with ibrutinib. The chain couples TRBV5-4 to TRBJ2-2; 7 bases fit TRBD1. CDR3 sequence reads: CASSLSRGMRELFF. The DNA for the CDR3 is TGTGCCAGCAGCTTGTCCAGGGGGATGCGGGAGCTGTTTTTT. Looking up the rest from reference TRBV5-4 and TRBJ2-2 gives the full variable domain: ETGVTQSPTHLIKTRGQQVTLRCSSQSGHNTVSWYQQALGQGPQFIFQYYREEENGRGNFPPRFSGLQFPNYSSELNVNALELDDSALYLCASSLSRGMRELFFGEGSRLTVL.